These T cell receptor beta chains were read from a single sample in a study of STAT3 mutations in large granular lymphocyte leukemia. Profiling relied on immunoSEQ multiplex PCR, and the TCRdb table lists in-frame clones only, not all of them. The top ten hold around 71% of the sample, which has under 5,500 clones, approximately 66% seen once. Sequencing was done on a sample of peripheral blood mononuclear cells. The receptor set was obtained from a man in his 60s with T-cell large granular lymphocyte leukemia. Some clones in this sample may be carry-over from other donors' samples. The CDR3 runs from the conserved cysteine through the conserved F or W. The D gene is left open where the match is weak. Clone size is not always given. Where it is, it says once, few, many or a class for expanded clones.

cdr3_nt,cdr3_aa,v_call,clone_size,d_call,j_call
TGTGCCAGCTCACCTTGGGACAGGTCAGTCGAGCAGTACTTC,CASSPWDRSVEQYF,TRBV18,.,TRBD1,TRBJ2-7
TGTGCCAGCAGTGCGGCAGGGGGCCTAGGATCACCCCTCCACTTT,CASSAAGGLGSPLHF,TRBV6-1,.,TRBD1,TRBJ1-6
TGTGCCACCAGCAGTAGTGTTGAGACCCAGTACTTC,CATSSSVETQYF,TRBV15,once,.,TRBJ2-5
TGTGCCTGGAGTGCTCAATTTTCGAGCTACACCTTC,CAWSAQFSSYTF,TRBV30,once,.,TRBJ1-2
TGTGCCAGCAGCCACGCCAATGAGCAGTTCTTC,CASSHANEQFF,TRBV14,.,.,TRBJ2-1
TGTGCCAGCAGCTTGGACCGGGACGACTACACCTTC,CASSLDRDDYTF,TRBV5-4,few,.,TRBJ1-2
TGTGCCAGCAGCTTGGTCCGCGGGGGTGGAGGAGATACGCAGTATTTT,CASSLVRGGGGDTQYF,TRBV5-5,.,TRBD2,TRBJ2-3
TGTGCCAGCAGTGGAAACACTGAAGCTTTCTTT,CASSGNTEAFF,TRBV6-5,once,.,TRBJ1-1
TGCAGCGGGCGGGCAGGGCATACGCAGTATTTT,CSGRAGHTQYF,TRBV29-1,.,.,TRBJ2-3
TGCGCCAGCAGACACAGCCTCCAAGAGACCCAGTACTTC,CASRHSLQETQYF,TRBV10-2,.,.,TRBJ2-5
TGCACCAGCAGCCAAGAGGGATCCAGATATGGCTACACCTTC,CTSSQEGSRYGYTF,TRBV1,.,.,TRBJ1-2
TGTGCCAGCAGCCGGGGAAGGGGGGTACCATACGAGCAGTACTTC,CASSRGRGVPYEQYF,TRBV5-6,.,.,TRBJ2-7
TGCAGCGGTGGGACTTACGAGGGCTACACCTTC,CSGGTYEGYTF,TRBV29-1,.,.,TRBJ1-2
TGTGCCAGCAGCCCAAACCAGGGGTCTCGAACTGAAGCTTTCTTT,CASSPNQGSRTEAFF,TRBV5-4,.,.,TRBJ1-1
TGCGCCAGCAGCTCAGGGGGCTTGCTTTCCTACGAGCAGTACTTC,CASSSGGLLSYEQYF,TRBV5-1,.,TRBD1,TRBJ2-7
TGCGCCAGCAGCTGGGGCGGCAGGGATGGCGAAAAACTGTTTTTT,CASSWGGRDGEKLFF,TRBV5-1,.,.,TRBJ1-4
TGTGCCAGCTCATCTTTCGGCGAGCAGTACTTC,CASSSFGEQYF,TRBV18,few,.,TRBJ2-7
TGTGCCAGCAGCTTTGGGCCAGGGGGCAAGTACTTC,CASSFGPGGKYF,TRBV7-9,once,TRBD1,TRBJ2-4
TGTGCCAGTAGCGAGGGACAGGGCGGCAATCAGCCCCAGCATTTT,CASSEGQGGNQPQHF,TRBV19,few,TRBD1,TRBJ1-5
TGCGCCAGCAGTCAGGGATCAGGAAACACCATATATTTT,CASSQGSGNTIYF,TRBV5-1,.,.,TRBJ1-3
TGTGCCATCAGTGAGGGACAGAACTATGGCTACACCTTC,CAISEGQNYGYTF,TRBV10-3,.,.,TRBJ1-2
TGTGCCAGCTCACCCCGAGTGTCAGATACGCAGTATTTT,CASSPRVSDTQYF,TRBV18,.,.,TRBJ2-3
TGTGCCAGCAGTTCGGGACAGAGAATCTTGCAGTACTTC,CASSSGQRILQYF,TRBV27,.,TRBD1,TRBJ2-7
TGTGCCAGCAGCTTTTTCCCCCAAGAGACCCAGTACTTC,CASSFFPQETQYF,TRBV11-2,few,.,TRBJ2-5
TGTGCCAGCAATGACAGGGGTGGGGGCTACGAGCAGTACTTC,CASNDRGGGYEQYF,TRBV6-6,.,TRBD1,TRBJ2-7
TGTGCCTGGAGTGTACAGAGTAGCGGGGGTACAGATACGCAGTATTTT,CAWSVQSSGGTDTQYF,TRBV30,.,TRBD2,TRBJ2-3
TGTGCCAGCAGCTTGTTGGCAGGGTCGGGCTATGGCTACACCTTC,CASSLLAGSGYGYTF,TRBV5-8,.,.,TRBJ1-2
TGCGCCAGCAGCTTGGGGGCCTGGCAGGTTGAAGCTTTCTTT,CASSLGAWQVEAFF,TRBV5-1,.,.,TRBJ1-1
TGCGCCAGCAGCTACCGGGACATAGCTAACTATGGCTACACCTTC,CASSYRDIANYGYTF,TRBV5-1,once,.,TRBJ1-2
TGTGCCAGCAGCCCCGAGGGGGATAACATTCAGTACTTC,CASSPEGDNIQYF,TRBV11-3,few,.,TRBJ2-4
TGTGCCAGCAGCCAAGAACGTGGGGCAATCCAAGAGACCCAGTACTTC,CASSQERGAIQETQYF,TRBV14,once,.,TRBJ2-5
TGTGCCAGCACACTGGGCTGGGGTTCACAGCCCCAGCATTTT,CASTLGWGSQPQHF,TRBV28,.,.,TRBJ1-5
TGCGCCAGCAGTAAACAAGGGAGTGCAGATGTTCGGGAAGAAACTTTCTTT,CASSKQGSADVREETFF,TRBV4-1,.,.,TRBJ1-1
TGTGCCAGCAGCTATACCGCCTTAGGGACTGGGGCCAACGTCCTGACTTTC,CASSYTALGTGANVLTF,TRBV7-9,.,.,TRBJ2-6
TGTGCCAGTAGGACTAGCGGGAACACAGATACGCAGTATTTT,CASRTSGNTDTQYF,TRBV19,.,TRBD2,TRBJ2-3
TGCAGTGCTGGTAAGGATGAGCAGTTCTTC,CSAGKDEQFF,TRBV20-1,.,.,TRBJ2-1
TGTGCCAGCAGCCCCACCGGCACTGAAGCTTTCTTT,CASSPTGTEAFF,TRBV13,.,.,TRBJ1-1
TGTGCCTGGAGTGTAGCCTCGGGACAGGGGGATTTT,CAWSVASGQGDF,TRBV30,.,TRBD1,TRBJ1-3
TGTGCCAGCTCACGGGAGGAGGCATCACCGGCTTTCTTT,CASSREEASPAFF,TRBV18,.,.,TRBJ1-1
TGTGCCAGCAGCAGCCAAGGCGGGACACCCCTCCACTTT,CASSSQGGTPLHF,TRBV7-9,few,.,TRBJ1-6
TGCGCCAGCAGCCCGAACCTACTAGGGACAGGACAAGAGACCCAGTACTTC,CASSPNLLGTGQETQYF,TRBV5-1,.,TRBD1,TRBJ2-5
TGTGCCAGCAGCTTAGGGCCGGGGTATGGCTACACCTTC,CASSLGPGYGYTF,TRBV7-9,.,.,TRBJ1-2
TGCGCCAGCAGCTTTACAGGGAATGAAAAACTGTTTTTT,CASSFTGNEKLFF,TRBV5-1,.,.,TRBJ1-4
TGCGCCAGCAGCTCCCAGGTCGGGGAGCTGTTTTTT,CASSSQVGELFF,TRBV5-1,.,.,TRBJ2-2
TGTGCCAGCAGGCCGGGACAGGGGCGAGGTGAGACAGATACGCAGTATTTT,CASRPGQGRGETDTQYF,TRBV27,medium-sized,TRBD1,TRBJ2-3
TGTGCCAGTAGTATCCAGGACACCATATATTTT,CASSIQDTIYF,TRBV19,.,.,TRBJ1-3
TGCAGCGTTCGCGCGGGACAGGTTTACTACGAGCAGTACTTC,CSVRAGQVYYEQYF,TRBV29-1,medium-sized,TRBD1,TRBJ2-7
TGCGCCAGCAGCCAAAACCCGGGCCTTCACACTGAAGCTTTCTTT,CASSQNPGLHTEAFF,TRBV4-1,few,.,TRBJ1-1
TGTGCCAGCAGTGCCGCATGGGGCTACACCTTC,CASSAAWGYTF,TRBV28,.,.,TRBJ1-2
TGTGCCAGCTCACCAGGGACAGAAAGGGGGCTTGGCTACACCTTC,CASSPGTERGLGYTF,TRBV18,.,TRBD1,TRBJ1-2
TGCGCCAGCAGCCAAGGGGGGGAGTTGGCTCGCAGAACCTCCTTC,CASSQGGELARRTSF,TRBV4-1,.,.,TRBJ1-2